This section outlines one T cell receptor beta chain sequence together with its context. Germline V gene sequence: CDR1 LGHNA, CDR2 YSLEER. V lost 5 bases, J lost 7 bases, and 21 bases lay in between. This CDR3 region has 16 residues. The data stem from a study of blood T cell repertoires in COVID-19. Study as a whole: Donors in the United States, Italy and Spain gave samples during acute or convalescent COVID-19. PBMCs, B-cell-depleted T cells, or T cells were the source of the cDNA or gDNA that made up the material.

Per the original data handling: Amplification with reference gene primers provided the estimates of nucleated cell counts. The assay was immunoSEQ multiplex PCR, and TCRdb's table has in-frame clones only and misses some. V and J calls and clone size are as listed in that table; D and trimming were resolved from the DNA. The table lists some 20,000 clones, about 90% of them singletons. The clonotype was recovered from a man between 65 and 85 years old with acute or convalescent COVID-19. The sequenced sample consisted of peripheral blood. The rearrangement links TRBV4-3 to TRBJ2-1; weak D call: TRBD1 (6 bases). Here the CDR3 reads CASSAQFGTTGNEQFF. The CDR3 DNA reads as TGCGCCAGCAGCGCTCAATTTGGGACAACAGGGAATGAGCAGTTCTTC.